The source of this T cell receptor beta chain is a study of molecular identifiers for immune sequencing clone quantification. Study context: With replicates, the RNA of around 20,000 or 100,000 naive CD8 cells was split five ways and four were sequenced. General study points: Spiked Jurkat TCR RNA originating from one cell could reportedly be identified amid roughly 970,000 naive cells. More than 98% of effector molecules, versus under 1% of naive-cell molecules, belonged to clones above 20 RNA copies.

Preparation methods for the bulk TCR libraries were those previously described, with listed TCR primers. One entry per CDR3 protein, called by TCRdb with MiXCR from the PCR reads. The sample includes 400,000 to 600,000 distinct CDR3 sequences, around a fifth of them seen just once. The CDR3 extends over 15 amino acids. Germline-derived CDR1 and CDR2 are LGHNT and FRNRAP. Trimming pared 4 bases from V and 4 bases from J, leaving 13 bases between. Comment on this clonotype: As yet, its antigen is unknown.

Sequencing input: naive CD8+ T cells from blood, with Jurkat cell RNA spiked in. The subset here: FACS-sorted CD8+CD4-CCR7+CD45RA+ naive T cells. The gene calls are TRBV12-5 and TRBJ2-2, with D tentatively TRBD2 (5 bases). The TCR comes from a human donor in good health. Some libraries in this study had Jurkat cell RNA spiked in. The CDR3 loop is CASGSSTGVTGELFF. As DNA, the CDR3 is TGTGCTAGTGGTTCGAGTACCGGGGTCACCGGGGAGCTGTTTTTT.